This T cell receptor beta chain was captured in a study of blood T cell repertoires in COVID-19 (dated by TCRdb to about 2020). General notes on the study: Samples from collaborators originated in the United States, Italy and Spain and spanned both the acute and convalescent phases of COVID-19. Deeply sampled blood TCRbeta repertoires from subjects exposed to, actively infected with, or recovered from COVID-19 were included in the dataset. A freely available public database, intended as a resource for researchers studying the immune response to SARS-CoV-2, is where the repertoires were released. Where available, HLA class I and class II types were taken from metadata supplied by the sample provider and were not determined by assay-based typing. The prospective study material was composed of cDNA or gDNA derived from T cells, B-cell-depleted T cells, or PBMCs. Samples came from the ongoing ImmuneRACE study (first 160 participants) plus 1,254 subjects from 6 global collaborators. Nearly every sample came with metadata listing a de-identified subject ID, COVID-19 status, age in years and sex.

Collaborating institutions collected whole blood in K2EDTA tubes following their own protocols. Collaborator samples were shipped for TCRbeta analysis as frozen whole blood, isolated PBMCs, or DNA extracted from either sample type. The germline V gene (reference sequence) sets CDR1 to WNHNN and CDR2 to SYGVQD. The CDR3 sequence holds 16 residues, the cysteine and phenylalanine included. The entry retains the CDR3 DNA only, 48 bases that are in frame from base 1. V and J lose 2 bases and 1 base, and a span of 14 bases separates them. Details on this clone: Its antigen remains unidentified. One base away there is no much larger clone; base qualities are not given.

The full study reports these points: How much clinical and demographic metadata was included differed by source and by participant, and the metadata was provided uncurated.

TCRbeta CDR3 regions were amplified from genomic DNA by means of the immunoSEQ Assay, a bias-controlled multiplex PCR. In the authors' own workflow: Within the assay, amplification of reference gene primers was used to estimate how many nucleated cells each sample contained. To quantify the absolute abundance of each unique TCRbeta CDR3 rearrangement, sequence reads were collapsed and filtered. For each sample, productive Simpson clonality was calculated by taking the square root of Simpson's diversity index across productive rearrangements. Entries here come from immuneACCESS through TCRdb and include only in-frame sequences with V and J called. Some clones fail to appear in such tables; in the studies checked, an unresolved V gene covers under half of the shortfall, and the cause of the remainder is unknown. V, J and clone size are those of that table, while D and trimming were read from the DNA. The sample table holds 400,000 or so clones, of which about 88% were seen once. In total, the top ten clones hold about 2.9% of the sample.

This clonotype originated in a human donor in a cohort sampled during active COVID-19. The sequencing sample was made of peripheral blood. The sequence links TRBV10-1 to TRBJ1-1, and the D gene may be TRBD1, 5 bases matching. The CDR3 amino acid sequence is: CASSEGGDGGNTEAFF. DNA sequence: TGCGCCAGCAGTGAGGGGGGGGACGGGGGGAACACTGAAGCTTTCTTT.